These 13 T cell receptor beta chains came from one sample sequenced in a study of siplizumab effects on memory and regulatory T cells. Generated by immunoSEQ multiplex PCR, the TCRdb table keeps only in-frame clones and is missing some. The data contain around 110,000 clones, about 94% of them singletons. Sequencing was done on a sample of non-Treg CD4+ T cells sorted from blood. The receptor set was obtained from a human donor in good health.

This chain uses TRBV12-5 with TRBJ2-5; 8 bases align to TRBD2. Per the germline V gene, CDR1 is LGHNT and CDR2 is FRNRAP. CDR3 length equals 13 residues. Trimming took 5 bases from V and 5 from J; bases not matched to a gene: 4. The CDR3 DNA reads as TGTGCTAGTGGTAGCGGGGGCGCGGAGACCCAGTACTTC. Protein product: CASGSGGAETQYF.

The chain's CDR3 is CSVVTGTYNEQFF. In DNA, the CDR3 is TGCAGCGTTGTAACGGGTACTTACAATGAGCAGTTCTTC. V is TRBV29-1 and J is TRBJ2-1; D uncertain. Germline V gene lookup returns CDR1 SQVTM and CDR2 ANQGSEA. The CDR3 covers 13 residues. Trimming left V 4 bases short and J 4 bases short, with 11 bases between.

The chain couples TRBV7-2 to TRBJ2-1, with D hard to call. CDR3 length: 16 residues. Between the trimmed V and J ends, which lost 1 base and 1 base, there was a span of 11 bases. In germline, CDR1 is SGHTA, CDR2 FQGNSA. This CDR3 is CASSLGVRASYNEQFF. CDR3 bases: TGTGCCAGCAGCTTAGGGGTTCGGGCATCCTACAATGAGCAGTTCTTC.

The chain is built from TRBV5-4 and TRBJ2-2; D is unclear. Germline V gives CDR1 SGHNT, CDR2 YYREEE (reference sequence). This CDR3 is 13 amino acids long. The V gene lost 7 bases and the J gene lost 4 bases, with 11 bases spanning the gap. CDR3 in amino acids: CASLLRATGELFF. The CDR3, as DNA: TGTGCCAGCCTACTGAGAGCCACCGGGGAGCTGTTTTTT. The full variable domain, rest sourced from reference TRBV5-4 and TRBJ2-2, is ETGVTQSPTHLIKTRGQQVTLRCSSQSGHNTVSWYQQALGQGPQFIFQYYREEENGRGNFPPRFSGLQFPNYSSELNVNALELDDSALYLCASLLRATGELFFGEGSRLTVL.

The rearrangement links TRBV9 to TRBJ2-3; D is undetermined. V lost 4 bases and J lost 0, with 12 bases in between. The CDR3 totals 15 residues. Germline values: CDR1 SGDLS, CDR2 YYNGEE. In nucleotides, the CDR3 is TGTGCCAGCAGCTCCCGGACGGCTAGCACAGATACGCAGTATTTT. Translated: CASSSRTASTDTQYF.

This clone showed up just once. The chain is built from TRBV6-5 and TRBJ2-5, with D hard to call. Trimming pared 5 bases from V and 2 bases from J, leaving 6 bases between. This CDR3 is built from 12 residues. Per the germline V gene, CDR1 is MNHEY and CDR2 is SVGAGI. CDR3 sequence reads: CASSQSQETQYF. DNA for the CDR3: TGTGCCAGCAGTCAAAGTCAAGAGACCCAGTACTTC.

J is TRBJ1-2 and V is TRBV5-8; TRBD1 agrees at 9 bases. CDR1 and CDR2 (germline): SGHTS, YDEGEE. This CDR3 comprises 13 residues. With V trimmed by 5 bases and J by 5 bases, 4 bases remained unmatched. Written as DNA, the CDR3 is TGTGCCAGCAGGCGGGACAGGGCATATGGCTACACCTTC. It is translated as CASRRDRAYGYTF.

The CDR3, as DNA: TGTGCCAGCAGCTTAAGGGATCCAGATACGCAGTATTTT. Residues: CASSLRDPDTQYF. The gene calls are TRBV7-2 and TRBJ2-3; D gene ambiguous. The germline CDR1 and CDR2 sequences are SGHTA and FQGNSA. The CDR3 loop spans 13 amino acids. The germline V and J ends were trimmed by 2 bases and 4 bases, with 7 bases remaining between them.

This clone was counted once. The rearrangement uses TRBV2 and TRBJ2-4; the D call may be TRBD1 or TRBD2 (5 bases each). This CDR3 has 14 amino acids. Germline V gives CDR1 SNHLY, CDR2 FYNNEI. V lost 5 bases and J lost 9, with 17 bases in between. The CDR3 sequence: CASSSGPGLGIQYF. The CDR3 DNA follows: TGTGCCAGCAGTTCGGGACCCGGTTTGGGCATTCAGTACTTC.

V gene TRBV6-5 combines with J gene TRBJ1-1; maybe TRBD1 (5 bases). Germline lookup yields CDR1 MNHEY and CDR2 SVGAGI. V lost 10 bases and J 4 bases, leaving 10 bases between the germline ends. CDR3 length: 11 residues. This chain's CDR3 is CAIERGTEAFF. The CDR3, as DNA: TGTGCCATAGAGAGGGGCACTGAAGCTTTCTTT.

This clone was counted between two and nine times. This rearrangement joins TRBV25-1 to TRBJ1-1; D call uncertain. CDR3 length: 12 residues. Germline values: CDR1 MGHDK, CDR2 SYGVNS. V lost 5 bases, J lost 6 bases, and 10 bases lay in between. The CDR3 here is CASSRSAAEAFF. The CDR3 DNA follows: TGTGCCAGCAGTCGTTCGGCAGCTGAAGCTTTCTTT.

CDR3 sequence reads: CASSYSGTAAEKLFF. DNA of the CDR3: TGTGCCAGCAGTTACTCGGGGACAGCGGCTGAAAAACTGTTTTTT. The rearrangement joins TRBV6-6 to TRBJ1-4, with 7 bases aligning to TRBD1. V lost 0 bases, J lost 7 bases, and 5 bases stayed unmatched. Germline CDR1 reads MNHNY; CDR2 reads SVGAGI (reference sequence). CDR3 length: 15 amino acids.

The genes are TRBV14 and TRBJ1-6, with unresolved D. Germline lookup yields CDR1 SGHDN and CDR2 FVKESK. This CDR3 comprises 12 residues. Trimming stripped 1 base from V and 10 bases from J, with 5 bases between. The CDR3 protein is CASSQGGSPLHF. The CDR3 nucleotides are TGTGCCAGCAGCCAAGGAGGCTCACCCCTCCACTTT. Based on the CDR3 plus reference TRBV14 and TRBJ1-6, the full variable domain is EAGVTQFPSHSVIEKGQTVTLRCDPISGHDNLYWYRRVMGKEIKFLLHFVKESKQDESGMPNNRFLAERTGGTYSTLKVQPAELEDSGVYFCASSQGGSPLHFGNGTRLTVT.